This TCR beta chain was retrieved from a study of STAT5B mutations in CD4+ large granular lymphocyte leukemia. The junction had 3 bases not matched to a gene; V was cut back by 4 bases and J by 7 bases. The germline V gene has CDR1 SGHTA and CDR2 FQGNSA. This CDR3 region has 12 residues. This was a survey-level run. TCRdb keeps only in-frame clones here, not all; method: immunoSEQ multiplex PCR. This table holds tens of thousands of clones, less than 80% found once. General study results and limits: Patient CD4-sorted repertoires stayed more clonal than healthy ones after leukemic-clone removal. Higher CD4+ than CD8+ T-LGLL clonality might reflect small sample size. Top patient clones used TRBV06 genes more often: 8/27 versus 2/35 in controls.

Comment on this clone: Its target is unknown.

The chain is built from TRBV7-2 and TRBJ1-2; 7 bases are a match to TRBD1. This TCR derives from a human donor in good health. The sequenced sample consisted of CD4+ T cells from blood buffy coats. The CDR3 protein is CASSYWTGGYTF. The CDR3 DNA reads as TGTGCCAGCAGCTACTGGACAGGTGGCTACACCTTC.